Given below is one T cell receptor (beta chain) in context. This clonotype was recorded many times. Its cognate antigen has yet to be identified. No qualities accompany the bases; no much larger clone lies one base away. This entry belongs to a study of early T cells in non-severe SARS-CoV-2 infection listed by TCRdb under 2021. Turning to the overall study: Because TCR sequencing relied on bulk RNA taken from unsorted whole blood, pairing of alpha and beta chains was not possible. What the research found in general, with its limitations: VDJdb matching was skewed toward anti-spike CD8 responses, so virus-specific expansions were likely underestimated and private and CD4 specificities were missed.

Inclusive of the bounding cysteine and phenylalanine, the CDR3 is 17 residues long. Kept here is only the CDR3 DNA, which spans 51 bases and is read in frame from base 1. Trimming at the junction amounts to 4 bases on V and 3 bases on J, and the germline ends lie 16 bases apart. As encoded in the germline V gene (reference sequence), CDR1 is MNHNY while CDR2 is SVGAGI. A case-control design nested within a healthcare worker cohort in London, UK, was used, with weekly nasopharyngeal swab PCR tests and blood sampling performed. Healthcare workers were recruited during the week of the UK lockdown, between 23 and 31 March 2020, and followed weekly for up to about 15 weeks. The method behind the library was 5' RACE. The instrument given in TCRdb is NextSeq 500. Unique molecular identifiers were attached to individual cDNA molecules in the TCR library protocol so that sequencing error and PCR bias could be corrected. TCR alpha and beta chains were both sequenced, and the abundances of alpha and beta sequences in each sample were closely correlated with each other. Processing in the source paper ran as follows. Decombinator V4 was used to annotate TCR sequences for V gene, J gene and CDR3. Expanded TCRs were defined as changing significantly between any two time points under a Poisson model with p below 0.0001. TCR abundances were normalised to the total number of TCRs sequenced in each sample and reported as counts per million. TRAV1-2 paired with TRAJ12, TRAJ20 or TRAJ33 defined MAIT TCRs, while TRAV10 paired with TRAJ18 defined iNKT TCRs. VDJdb, accessed on 1 November 2021, was searched for TCRs annotated for CMV, EBV and SARS-CoV-2, and TCRs annotated for more than one antigen were excluded. The public reads were reprocessed in TCRdb via fastp at Q25 and MiXCR, keeping in-frame beta chains. Each CDR3 protein gets just one entry, which takes the most common genes and DNA from the rows behind it. These V and J calls rely on TCRdb rather than the paper's analysis. The sample table lists tens of thousands of distinct CDR3 sequences, 6.2% of them with a count of one. Around 4% of the sample is in the top ten clones.

The sequence was obtained from an adult who was a healthcare worker with PCR-confirmed SARS-CoV-2 infection or an uninfected control (not recorded which). The rearrangement combines TRBV6-6 with TRBJ2-6; matching of 7 bases hints at TRBD2 as the D gene. The sample taken for sequencing was whole blood. The DNA reads as follows: TGTGCCAGCAGTTCCCTTGGGGGGGCGAGTGGGGCCAACGTCCTGACTTTC. This sequence encodes CASSSLGGASGANVLTF.